One and the same sample provided the 20 T cell receptor beta chains below, sequenced in a study of graft-versus-host responses after intestinal transplantation (dated by TCRdb to the early 2020s). The antigens of these receptors remain unknown. Library construction relied on the immunoSEQ multiplex PCR assay. In its TCRdb copy, this immuneACCESS table keeps in-frame sequences only and misses some clones. Where compared with another copy, unresolved V genes explain less than half of these, and the others have no known cause. Recorded for this sample are about 70,000 clones; nearly 90% of them occurred a single time. Of the sample, 4% to 5% is held by the ten largest clones. The label giving this sample's time point can be read as: cells obtained before transplantation from donor or recipient. Specimen: unstimulated CD8+ T cells sorted from spleen or lymph node cells, collected before transplant. These receptors came from a human donor who was the organ donor for an intestinal transplant.

The rearrangement joins TRBV13 to TRBJ2-6; no reliable D call. The CDR3 extends over 17 amino acids. V lost 5 bases and J lost 3, with 17 bases in between. Germline V CDR1 and CDR2: PRHDT, FYEKMQ (reference sequence). The CDR3 here is CASSAHLTLNGANVLTF. Here the CDR3 DNA reads TGTGCCAGCAGCGCCCACCTCACTCTTAATGGGGCCAACGTCCTGACTTTC.

The chain links TRBV28 to TRBJ1-5, with 9 bases matching TRBD1. With V trimmed by 5 bases and J by 0 bases, 8 bases remained unmatched. Germline values: CDR1 MDHEN, CDR2 SYDVKM. CDR3 length: 17 residues. The CDR3 loop is CASSLGTGIYSNQPQHF. CDR3 coding DNA: TGTGCCAGCAGTCTCGGGACAGGGATATATAGCAATCAGCCCCAGCATTTT.

The chain combines TRBV7-9 with TRBJ1-4, with 7 bases that match TRBD1. V lost 5 bases and J lost 4; bases outside the gene matches: 10. Germline assignment: CDR1 SEHNR and CDR2 FQNEAQ (reference sequence). This CDR3 region has 16 residues. CDR3: CASSDPRTGLNEKLFF. DNA for the CDR3: TGTGCCAGCAGCGACCCAAGGACAGGACTTAATGAAAAACTGTTTTTT.

This chain connects TRBV11-2 to TRBJ2-1; the D is unclear. This CDR3 comprises 11 residues. The germline V gene encodes CDR1 SGHAT and CDR2 FQNNGV. Trimming took 10 bases from V and 10 from J, leaving 14 bases between them. Written as DNA, the CDR3 is TGTGCCACTACGCCTTCCGTCGAGCAGTTCTTC. Protein: CATTPSVEQFF.

This chain joins TRBV4-3 and TRBJ2-2; D might be TRBD1 (5 bases). The V gene's germline CDR1 is LGHNA and CDR2 YSLEER. The CDR3 has 16 residues. The V end lost 0 bases, the J end lost 1 base, and 9 bases lay between the germline ends. The CDR3 nucleotides read TGCGCCAGCAGCCAAGATCGAAGGGGGAACACCGGGGAGCTGTTTTTT. Protein: CASSQDRRGNTGELFF.

This chain links TRBV7-9 with TRBJ1-1; TRBD1 aligns across 8 bases. The CDR3 is 16 residues long. J lost 1 base, V lost 5 bases, and 9 bases had no gene match. CDR1 and CDR2 (germline): SEHNR, FQNEAQ (reference sequence). CDR3 protein: CASSIPGGEGNTEAFF. The CDR3 DNA reads as TGTGCCAGCAGCATCCCAGGGGGCGAGGGGAACACTGAAGCTTTCTTT.

The chain carries TRBV7-9 and TRBJ1-1; D might be TRBD1 (5 bases). The V gene lost 7 bases and the J gene lost 4 bases, with 10 bases spanning the gap. This CDR3 has 12 residues. Germline CDR1 and CDR2: SEHNR and FQNEAQ (reference sequence). The CDR3 sequence: CASNAGGTEAFF. CDR3 coding DNA: TGTGCCAGCAACGCGGGGGGCACTGAAGCTTTCTTT.

This clone was detected only once. The rearrangement links TRBV4-2 to TRBJ2-3, with TRBD2 identical over 7 bases. Unmatched junction bases numbered 6, after V lost 0 bases and J lost 3 bases. Germline V gives CDR1 LGHNA, CDR2 YNFKEQ. This CDR3 has 16 residues. The CDR3, as DNA: TGTGCCAGCAGCCAAGATATCAGCGGGGTGACAGATACGCAGTATTTT. This codes for CASSQDISGVTDTQYF.

This chain links TRBV14 with TRBJ1-2, with D possibly matching TRBD1 (5 bases). Germline V gene sequence: CDR1 SGHDN, CDR2 FVKESK. CDR3 length: 14 residues. V lost 4 bases and J lost 3, with 12 bases in between. The CDR3 bases are TGTGCCAGCAGCCCTCGTGGAGGGGACTATGGCTACACCTTC. It yields the protein CASSPRGGDYGYTF.

The genes are TRBV28 and TRBJ2-3, with 7 positions matching TRBD2. Per germline, CDR1 MDHEN and CDR2 SYDVKM. The CDR3 covers 14 residues. V was pared by 4 bases and J by 2 bases, with 3 bases of the junction left unmatched. The CDR3 DNA is TGTGCCAGCAGTTCCGGGACTACCACAGATACGCAGTATTTT. Protein sequence: CASSSGTTTDTQYF. The variable domain in full, completed from reference TRBV28 and TRBJ2-3, reads DVKVTQSSRYLVKRTGEKVFLECVQDMDHENMFWYRQDPGLGLRLIYFSYDVKMKEKGDIPEGYSVSREKKERFSLILESASTNQTSMYLCASSSGTTTDTQYFGPGTRLTVL.

V is TRBV27 and J is TRBJ2-2; the D gene is possibly TRBD2 (6 bases). The germline gives CDR1 MNHEY, CDR2 SMNVEV (reference sequence). The CDR3 has 18 residues. V was shortened by 3 bases and J by 5 bases, with 22 bases between the two germline ends. DNA of the CDR3: TGTGCCAGCAGTTTCTCCCCCGGGGCCGGGGAGGTTACCGGGGAGCTGTTTTTT. Amino acid sequence: CASSFSPGAGEVTGELFF.

This clone was detected once. The rearrangement uses TRBV7-9 and TRBJ1-2; D uncertain. This CDR3 comprises 16 residues. Germline assignment: CDR1 SEHNR and CDR2 FQNEAQ (reference sequence). V lost 5 bases and J lost 3, with 19 bases in between. The CDR3 DNA follows: TGTGCCAGCAGCGATTGGTGGGCCGTCCAAGACTATGGCTACACCTTC. The encoded protein is CASSDWWAVQDYGYTF.

Only one count was recorded for this clone. The chain has TRBV27 and TRBJ2-1, with D perhaps TRBD2 (6 bases). The CDR3 has 15 residues. Germline V gives CDR1 MNHEY, CDR2 SMNVEV (reference sequence). Trimming pared 2 bases from V and 2 bases from J, leaving 10 bases between. The CDR3 spells CASSLAGIPYNEQFF. The DNA of the CDR3 is TGTGCCAGCAGTTTAGCGGGGATACCCTACAATGAGCAGTTCTTC.

V and J are TRBV9 and TRBJ2-1; TRBD2 matches at 16 bases. The germline CDR1 and CDR2 sequences are SGDLS and YYNGEE. The CDR3 consists of 20 residues. The V and J ends lost 0 bases and 4 bases, in that order; junction bases with no gene match: 10. The CDR3 loop reads CASSVGEGTSGGARYNEQFF. Written as DNA, the CDR3 is TGTGCCAGCAGCGTAGGAGAAGGGACTAGCGGGGGGGCCCGATACAATGAGCAGTTCTTC.

The V gene is TRBV2, the J gene TRBJ2-2; unclear D gene. Trimming stripped 7 bases from V and 6 bases from J, with 6 bases between. The germline CDR1 and CDR2 sequences are SNHLY and FYNNEI. This CDR3 spans 11 amino acids. This CDR3 is CASTLAGELFF. DNA of the CDR3: TGTGCCAGCACTCTAGCCGGGGAGCTGTTTTTT.

This chain connects TRBV5-1 to TRBJ1-2; no firm D call. Deletions cut 5 bases from V and 3 bases from J, with 11 bases between. The CDR3 length is 13 residues. The germline CDR1 and CDR2 sequences are SGHRS and YFSETQ. CDR3 in amino acids: CASSTVSDYGYTF. DNA for the CDR3: TGCGCCAGCAGTACAGTATCAGACTATGGCTACACCTTC.

This chain links TRBV5-1 with TRBJ2-2, with 8 bases fitting TRBD1. The CDR3 is made up of 16 amino acids. Germline V gene lookup returns CDR1 SGHRS and CDR2 YFSETQ. V gave up 0 bases and J gave up 6 bases; unmatched junction bases: 7. The CDR3 nucleotides read TGCGCCAGCAGCTTGGTGGCGGACAGGGTGGCCGGGGAGCTGTTTTTT. This translates into CASSLVADRVAGELFF.

Turning to this clone: Other DNA sequences in this specimen translate into the identical CDR3. The V call is TRBV29-1, the J call TRBJ1-1; D is unresolved. The CDR3 is 11 residues long. Trimming pared 4 bases from V and 0 bases from J, leaving 3 bases between. Germline CDR1 is SQVTM and CDR2 is ANQGSEA. The CDR3 coding sequence is TGCAGCGTTGTTATGAACACTGAAGCTTTCTTT. Its protein product is CSVVMNTEAFF.

The chain is built from TRBV4-3 and TRBJ2-5, with D uncertain. Germline values: CDR1 LGHNA, CDR2 YSLEER. CDR3 length: 15 residues. V dropped 0 bases and J dropped 4 bases, with 12 bases sitting between them. As DNA, the CDR3 is TGCGCCAGCAGCCAAGACCTGGGCAGTGGAGAGACCCAGTACTTC. Its translation: CASSQDLGSGETQYF.

The chain employs TRBV10-3 and TRBJ1-6, with D unresolved. CDR1 and CDR2 from the germline V gene are ENHRY and SYGVKD. Trimming cost V 1 base and J 0 bases, with 7 bases left between them. This CDR3 has 16 residues. CDR3 sequence (DNA): TGTGCCATCAGTGAGTTTGAGAGCTCCTATAATTCACCCCTCCACTTT. This gives the protein CAISEFESSYNSPLHF.